This TCR beta chain was retrieved from a study of type 1 regulatory T cells. Study information: An in vitro protocol generated T-allo10, a Tr1-enriched, alloantigen-specific CD4 T cell product. Study-wide points: Compared with non-type 1 regulatory T cells, type 1 regulatory T cells showed a more restricted TCR repertoire.

This CDR3 is 17 amino acids long. Trimming removed 6 bases from V and 0 bases from J; junction bases left unmatched: 8. A few counts support this clonotype. Its antigen remains unknown. A single record per CDR3 protein comes from TCRdb applying MiXCR to the reads. This table holds 68,000 or so distinct CDR3 sequences, 49% found once. The rearrangement joins TRBV12-3 or TRBV12-4 to TRBJ2-1, with 10 bases aligning to TRBD2. What was sequenced was cultured non-Tr1 T cells, either the whole culture or a sorted T cell fraction (not recorded which). This TCR was sampled from a human donor in good health. The CDR3 coding sequence is TGTGCCAGCAGGGATGGACTAGCGGTAAGCTCCTACAATGAGCAGTTCTTC. Its protein is CASRDGLAVSSYNEQFF.